This TCR beta chain was obtained from a study of shared clonotypes between healthy human individuals. Study as a whole: Donors consisted of two women and three men between 18 and 49.

The protocol was immunoSEQ multiplex PCR, while the TCRdb copy is restricted to in-frame clones and leaves out a portion. The sample contains about 600,000 clones, almost 97% of which appear only once. In regard to this clone: Its antigen remains unidentified.

The study's findings and limits: Approximately 5.3% was the fraction of naive CD4 clonotypes found shared across four donors. Rarefaction curves obtained for sorted subsets showed sequencing incomplete despite large depth. Clonotypes which were not shared had lower generation probabilities than clonotypes that all four donors shared.

Germline V gene data show CDR1 as MNHEY and CDR2 as SVGAGI. This CDR3 contains 13 residues. Trimming took off 3 bases at V and 6 bases at J, with 12 bases between the two ends. The chain carries TRBV6-5 and TRBJ2-7; perhaps TRBD2 as D (6 bases). The material sequenced was naive CD4+ T cells sorted from blood. Subset: CD45RA+ positively selected. This TCR derives from a woman aged 30 to 39 in good health. CDR3 in amino acids: CASSYLGGGEQYF. The CDR3 nucleotides read TGTGCCAGCAGTTATCTGGGGGGTGGCGAGCAGTACTTC.